This T cell receptor (beta chain) was sequenced for a study of T-cell memory formation after mild COVID-19. Study-wide points: Later expanders leaned toward CD4+, whereas clones contracting from day 15 to 85 were balanced CD4/CD8.

A 5'RACE reaction primed in the constant segment made cDNA libraries of TCR alpha and TCR beta, and these carried sample barcodes and UMIs. In TCRdb, the 5' RACE reads were re-called with MiXCR into one record per CDR3 protein. In the table there are some 250,000 distinct CDR3 sequences, roughly 9.4% of which are singletons. Germline V gene sequence: CDR1 KGHSH, CDR2 LQKENI. V was shortened by 1 base and J by 0 bases, with 10 bases between the two germline ends. The CDR3 covers 17 residues. Of note for this clonotype: The antigen remains undetermined.

The source is a man aged 18 to 29 who had mild COVID-19 (a few samples of this study predate the infection). Cell type and time point are not known. Specimen: PBMCs or a T cell subset sorted from them (not recorded which). The V and J genes are TRBV18 and TRBJ2-6; D unresolved. The CDR3 protein is CASSPRSFRSGANVLTF. The DNA of the CDR3 is TGTGCCAGCTCACCACGGTCATTCCGCTCTGGGGCCAACGTCCTGACTTTC.